These 28 T cell receptor beta chains were all obtained from the same sample, sequenced in a study of T cell responses to AZD1222 COVID-19 vaccine. TCRdb's table, derived via immunoSEQ multiplex PCR, lists solely in-frame clones and lacks some. This sample has about 94,000 clones, with more than 70% found just once. The source was peripheral blood, collected on day 0 of AZD1222 vaccination. These receptors came from an adult in good health.

The chain carries TRBV9 and TRBJ1-4, with D hard to call. This CDR3 has 14 residues. V lost 3 bases and J 4 bases, leaving 10 bases between the germline ends. Germline CDR1 and CDR2: SGDLS and YYNGEE. Written as DNA, the CDR3 is TGTGCCAGCAGCGGGTCGGCGTTTAATGAAAAACTGTTTTTT. Amino acid sequence: CASSGSAFNEKLFF.

This chain uses TRBV9 with TRBJ2-5; 9 bases fit TRBD2. Trimming at V came to 4 bases and at J to 8 bases, leaving 18 bases not matched to a gene. The CDR3 runs to 17 residues. From germline, CDR1 is SGDLS and CDR2 YYNGEE. CDR3 sequence (DNA): TGTGCCAGCAGCCGTACTCCGCGGGGGGGCTCCCTTGTCACCCAGTACTTC. This sequence encodes CASSRTPRGGSLVTQYF. Complete variable domain (other parts from reference TRBV9 and TRBJ2-5): DSGVTQTPKHLITATGQRVTLRCSPRSGDLSVYWYQQSLDQGLQFLIQYYNGEERAKGNILERFSAQQFPDLHSELNLSSLELGDSALYFCASSRTPRGGSLVTQYFGPGTRLLVL.

This chain joins TRBV30 and TRBJ1-6; 7 nucleotides match TRBD1. This CDR3 has 16 amino acids. V was pared by 0 bases and J by 6 bases, with 8 bases of the junction left unmatched. Per germline, CDR1 GTSNPN and CDR2 SVGIG (reference sequence). CDR3 sequence reads: CAWSVPGQFINSPLHF. In DNA, the CDR3 is TGTGCCTGGAGTGTACCGGGACAGTTTATTAATTCACCCCTCCACTTT.

The genes are TRBV6-5 and TRBJ2-7; D remains unclear. Germline CDR1 reads MNHEY; CDR2 reads SVGAGI. CDR3 length equals 13 residues. Trimming stripped 2 bases from V and 2 bases from J, with 7 bases between. CDR3 nucleotides: TGTGCCAGCAGTTACGCAGCCCCCTACGAGCAGTACTTC. Translation gives CASSYAAPYEQYF.

The chain is built from TRBV6-5 and TRBJ1-5; D is ambiguous. Trimming took 6 bases from V and 0 from J, leaving 6 bases between them. The CDR3 has 13 residues. The V gene's germline CDR1 is MNHEY and CDR2 SVGAGI. CDR3: CASRHDSNQPQHF. CDR3 bases: TGTGCCAGCAGACACGATAGCAATCAGCCCCAGCATTTT.

The chain is built from TRBV14 and TRBJ2-5; no definite D call. The V end lost 1 base, the J end lost 3 bases, and 3 bases lay between the germline ends. The CDR3 is made up of 12 amino acids. Germline loops: CDR1 SGHDN, CDR2 FVKESK. The CDR3 is CASSQVEETQYF. The CDR3 DNA is TGTGCCAGCAGCCAAGTCGAAGAGACCCAGTACTTC.

The chain is built from TRBV19 and TRBJ1-2; TRBD1 might be the D (5 bases). Germline V gene data show CDR1 as LNHDA and CDR2 as SQIVND (reference sequence). Deletions cut 5 bases from V and 3 bases from J, with 13 bases between. The CDR3 length is 14 residues. In DNA form, the CDR3 reads TGTGCCAGTAGTCCTCGGGGACCTGACTATGGCTACACCTTC. Translating it yields CASSPRGPDYGYTF.

Only one count was recorded for this clone. This chain links TRBV19 with TRBJ2-7, with D possibly TRBD2 on 5 matching bases. Germline lookup yields CDR1 LNHDA and CDR2 SQIVND (reference sequence). This CDR3 has 14 amino acids. V lost 5 bases and J lost 3, with 14 bases in between. The CDR3 sequence is CASSPRGEHYEQYF. The CDR3 DNA sequence: TGTGCCAGTAGTCCCCGGGGAGAGCACTACGAGCAGTACTTC.

The V and J genes are TRBV11-2 and TRBJ1-1; TRBD1 matches at 8 bases. The CDR3 has 13 residues. Germline V CDR1 and CDR2: SGHAT, FQNNGV. J gave up 4 bases and V 5 bases, and 3 bases lay outside the gene matches. CDR3 nucleotide sequence: TGTGCCAGCAGCCCGCAGGGGGCCACTGAAGCTTTCTTT. Residues: CASSPQGATEAFF.

This clone was observed once. J is TRBJ2-7 and V is TRBV12-3 or TRBV12-4, with 10 nucleotides matching TRBD1. The length of the CDR3 is 13 residues. The J segment lost 2 bases and the V segment lost 7 bases, leaving 2 bases of the junction unmatched. The CDR3 sequence is CASKGTGAYEQYF. The CDR3 coding sequence is TGTGCCAGCAAAGGGACAGGGGCCTACGAGCAGTACTTC.

V usage is TRBV19 and J usage is TRBJ1-3, with 7 bases that match TRBD1. The length of the CDR3 is 17 residues. After removal of 5 bases from V and 4 bases from J, the junction contained 14 bases not matched to a gene. In germline, CDR1 is LNHDA, CDR2 SQIVND (reference sequence). This CDR3 is CASSARTGPRGGNTIYF. CDR3 nucleotides: TGTGCCAGTAGTGCACGGACAGGCCCCCGAGGAGGAAACACCATATATTTT.

The rearrangement uses TRBV7-2 and TRBJ1-4, with D possibly TRBD1 on 5 matching bases. CDR1 is SGHTA, CDR2 FQGNSA, per germline. CDR3 size: 15 residues. Between the trimmed V and J ends, which lost 7 bases and 4 bases, there was a span of 16 bases. The CDR3 region has the DNA TGTGCCAGCACCTCCGGGGGAGGGTATAATGAAAAACTGTTTTTT. This codes for CASTSGGGYNEKLFF.

The chain uses TRBV7-2 and TRBJ2-5, with D perhaps given as TRBD1 or TRBD2 (5 bases each). Germline values: CDR1 SGHTA, CDR2 FQGNSA. The CDR3 is 18 residues long. The V end lost 0 bases, the J end lost 1 base, and 18 bases lay between the germline ends. The chain's CDR3 is CASSLASGWDLIQETQYF. The CDR3 DNA sequence: TGTGCCAGCAGCTTAGCCTCAGGATGGGACCTTATCCAAGAGACCCAGTACTTC. The entire variable domain, with the rest obtained from reference TRBV7-2 and TRBJ2-5, is as follows: GAGVSQSPSNKVTEKGKDVELRCDPISGHTALYWYRQSLGQGLEFLIYFQGNSAPDKSGLPSDRFSAERTGGSVSTLTIQRTQQEDSAVYLCASSLASGWDLIQETQYFGPGTRLLVL.

The chain is built from TRBV6-5 and TRBJ1-2, with a weak D call TRBD1 (5 bases). V lost 5 bases and J lost 8, with 18 bases in between. The length of the CDR3 is 14 residues. Germline CDR1 reads MNHEY; CDR2 reads SVGAGI. The CDR3 is CASSPSGTTGGYTF. For the CDR3, the DNA is TGTGCCAGCAGTCCCAGCGGGACTACCGGAGGCTACACCTTC.

The V call is TRBV9, the J call TRBJ1-1; D perhaps matches TRBD1 (5 bases). From germline, CDR1 is SGDLS and CDR2 YYNGEE. The CDR3 sequence is 16 residues long. The ends were cut back, 0 bases at V and 1 base at J, with 13 bases in the middle. The CDR3 nucleotides read TGTGCCAGCAGCGTAGACGAAAGTGGGGGGAACACTGAAGCTTTCTTT. Its translation is CASSVDESGGNTEAFF.

The chain is built from TRBV4-3 and TRBJ2-4; D not certain. The ends were cut back, 1 base at V and 8 bases at J, with 9 bases in the middle. Germline V lookup: CDR1 LGHNA, CDR2 YSLEER. The CDR3 has 13 residues. CDR3 coding DNA: TGCGCCAGCAGCCAAGGGCCCTGGGACATTCAGTACTTC. This gives the protein CASSQGPWDIQYF.

The V gene is TRBV29-1, the J gene TRBJ1-1; D unclear. Germline V gives CDR1 SQVTM, CDR2 ANQGSEA. CDR3 length: 13 amino acids. Deletions cut 5 bases from V and 0 bases from J, with 10 bases between. CDR3 in amino acids: CSVSQNMNTEAFF. The CDR3 DNA is TGCAGCGTTTCACAGAACATGAACACTGAAGCTTTCTTT.

The rearrangement uses TRBV29-1 and TRBJ2-7; TRBD1 aligns across 8 bases. V gave up 7 bases and J gave up 0 bases; unmatched junction bases: 8. The CDR3 totals 14 residues. CDR1 and CDR2 from the germline V gene are SQVTM and ANQGSEA. Here the CDR3 reads CSARDRSLSYEQYF. Here the CDR3 DNA reads TGCAGCGCCCGGGACAGGTCACTCTCCTACGAGCAGTACTTC.

V usage is TRBV21-1 and J usage is TRBJ1-2; TRBD1, the table's D call, lacks a check against the DNA. TRBV21-1 is recorded as a pseudogene. The CDR3 runs 13 residues. Written as DNA, the CDR3 is TGTGCCAGCAGTGTGACAGGCAACTATGGCTACACCTTC. As protein: CASSVTGNYGYTF.

This clone was observed a handful of times. The genes are TRBV28 and TRBJ1-2; tentatively, D is TRBD1 (5 bases). The CDR3 sequence is 12 residues long. Germline CDR1 is MDHEN and CDR2 is SYDVKM. With 2 bases removed from V and 8 bases from J, the gap between germline ends came to 9 bases. The CDR3 DNA follows: TGTGCCAGCAGTTTAGAGGGGCGAGGCTACACCTTC. Amino acids: CASSLEGRGYTF.

The rearrangement joins TRBV6-5 to TRBJ1-6; 9 nucleotides line up with TRBD1. V shed 6 bases and J 10 bases; nucleotides not matched to a gene: 7. This CDR3 is built from 14 residues. CDR1 is MNHEY and CDR2 is SVGAGI in the germline V gene. The DNA of the CDR3 is TGTGCCAGCAGCGCGACAGGGGGAGACTCACCCCTCCACTTT. Its protein is CASSATGGDSPLHF.

The chain uses TRBV3-1 (or the pseudogene TRBV3-2) and TRBJ1-1, with TRBD1 matching over 10 bases. The CDR3 extends over 15 amino acids. Trimming took 0 bases from V and 7 from J; bases not matched to a gene: 5. Looked up from germline, CDR1 is LGHDT and CDR2 is YNNKEL (reference sequence). CDR3 sequence (DNA): TGTGCCAGCAGCCAAGATCTTGGGACAGGGGTTGAAGCTTTCTTT. Amino acids: CASSQDLGTGVEAFF.

J is TRBJ1-5 and V is TRBV11-2; D gene ambiguous. Germline V gene sequence: CDR1 SGHAT, CDR2 FQNNGV. V was pared by 1 base and J by 2 bases, with 12 bases between. There are 16 residues in the CDR3. The CDR3 sequence: CASSLAGRRGNQPQHF. In DNA form, the CDR3 reads TGTGCCAGCAGCTTAGCGGGCAGAAGGGGCAATCAGCCCCAGCATTTT. Complete variable domain (other parts from reference TRBV11-2 and TRBJ1-5): EAGVAQSPRYKIIEKRQSVAFWCNPISGHATLYWYQQILGQGPKLLIQFQNNGVVDDSQLPKDRFSAERLKGVDSTLKIQPAKLEDSAVYLCASSLAGRRGNQPQHFGDGTRLSIL.

This clone has more than one count but fewer than ten. The rearrangement links TRBV12-3 or TRBV12-4 to TRBJ2-1; possibly TRBD2 for D (5 bases). The CDR3 sequence is 13 residues long. V dropped 5 bases and J dropped 6 bases, with 11 bases sitting between them. The CDR3 DNA reads TGTGCCAGCAGTCCGGACTTCATCAATGAGCAGTTCTTC. This sequence encodes CASSPDFINEQFF.

The V call is TRBV10-3, the J call TRBJ2-4, with 8 bases fitting TRBD1. Germline CDR1 and CDR2: ENHRY and SYGVKD. The J segment lost 3 bases and the V segment lost 9 bases, leaving 10 bases of the junction unmatched. The CDR3 spans 15 residues. As DNA, the CDR3 is TGTGCCATTCGGCCAGGGGGCGCAGACAAAAACATTCAGTACTTC. This encodes CAIRPGGADKNIQYF.

The genes are TRBV4-1 and TRBJ2-5; weak D call: TRBD1 (5 bases). The CDR3 contains 14 residues. Germline V gene data show CDR1 as MGHRA and CDR2 as YSYEKL. Trimming removed 0 bases at V and 4 bases at J, with 9 bases between. The CDR3 DNA reads as TGCGCCAGCAGCCAAGATCAGGGTGGAGAGACCCAGTACTTC. Translated, it gives CASSQDQGGETQYF.

The CDR3 loop reads CASSHRAGARETQYF. CDR3 DNA sequence: TGTGCCAGCAGCCACAGAGCGGGAGCACGAGAGACCCAGTACTTC. The V and J genes are TRBV3-1 (or the pseudogene TRBV3-2) and TRBJ2-5; 8 bases are a match to TRBD2. The germline V gene has CDR1 LGHDT and CDR2 YNNKEL (reference sequence). V shed 3 bases and J 4 bases; nucleotides not matched to a gene: 7. CDR3 size: 15 residues.

This chain links TRBV3-1 (or the pseudogene TRBV3-2) with TRBJ1-3; 11 bases are shared with TRBD1. The CDR3 runs to 17 residues. The germline CDR1 and CDR2 sequences are LGHDT and YNNKEL (reference sequence). Unmatched junction bases numbered 4, after V lost 0 bases and J lost 3 bases. CDR3 DNA sequence: TGTGCCAGCAGCCAAGATCCTGGGACAGGGGGTGGAAACACCATATATTTT. Protein sequence: CASSQDPGTGGGNTIYF.